The clone carrying this T cell receptor (beta chain) was recorded a few times. Repertoires were generated with immunoSEQ multiplex PCR, while TCRdb's copy carries only in-frame clones and drops some. The data hold about 220,000 clones, with approximately 80% observed a single time. The data stem from a study of blood T cell repertoires in COVID-19. Study as a whole: Italy, Spain and the United States were the sources of the convalescent and acute COVID-19 samples. From T cells, B-cell-depleted T cells, or PBMCs came the material, which was cDNA or gDNA.

V lost 3 bases, J lost 4 bases, and 8 bases stayed unmatched. CDR1 is LNHDA, CDR2 SQIVND, per germline (reference sequence). CDR3 length equals 15 residues. V usage is TRBV19 and J usage is TRBJ1-2; 7 bases align to TRBD1. This TCR derives from a woman aged 55-70 years who had recovered from COVID-19. Source material: peripheral blood. CDR3 protein: CASSMTRDSIYGYTF. The DNA for the CDR3 is TGTGCCAGTAGTATGACCCGGGACAGCATCTATGGCTACACCTTC.